The following is a TCR beta chain sequence with its context. Up to about 2 ug genomic DNA was used for TCRB CDR3 amplification. Repertoires were generated with immunoSEQ multiplex PCR, while TCRdb's copy carries only in-frame clones and drops some. The profile shows about 65,000 clones, 86% of them singletons. These data belong to a study of glioma-infiltrating T cells after dendritic cell vaccination. Germline-derived CDR1 and CDR2 are LNHDA and SQIVND (reference sequence). V was shortened by 7 bases and J by 8 bases, with 11 bases between the two germline ends. This CDR3 comprises 11 residues. Time point: after dendritic cell vaccination, including at tumor progression/relapse. Only patients with spare fresh-frozen tumor and over two years of follow-up were included.

This sample comprised blood, obtained after dendritic cell vaccination. The clonotype was recovered from a human donor with glioblastoma. The gene calls are TRBV19 and TRBJ1-2; D possibly corresponds to TRBD1 (5 bases). CDR3: CASTGKWGYTF. CDR3 nucleotide sequence: TGTGCCAGTACAGGGAAATGGGGCTACACCTTC.